The subject of this entry is one TCR beta chain. What it recognizes is unknown. Relative to the germline gene, one junction end is altered; a read error may explain this. The CDR3 is 11 residues long. Germline CDR1 is SGHRS and CDR2 is YFSETQ. The record originates from a study of blood T cells in healthy people across ages. Overall study results and limits: Relative to aged donors, long-lived donors carried more naive CD4+ cells and displayed higher diversity.

The use of a sample-barcoded 5' primer and a J-beta primer mix characterized a second PCR of roughly 7 to 11 cycles. Via MiXCR, TCRdb re-called the 5' RACE reads, giving one row per CDR3 protein. The sample includes roughly 1.7 million distinct CDR3 sequences, roughly 30% of them seen just once. The chain joins TRBV5-1 to TRBJ2-7; unclear D gene. The sample was blood. The TCR sequence derives from a woman between 25 and 40 years old in good health. The CDR3 protein is CAGSANYEQYF. DNA of the CDR3: TGCGCCGGCAGCGCCAACTACGAGCAGTACTTC.